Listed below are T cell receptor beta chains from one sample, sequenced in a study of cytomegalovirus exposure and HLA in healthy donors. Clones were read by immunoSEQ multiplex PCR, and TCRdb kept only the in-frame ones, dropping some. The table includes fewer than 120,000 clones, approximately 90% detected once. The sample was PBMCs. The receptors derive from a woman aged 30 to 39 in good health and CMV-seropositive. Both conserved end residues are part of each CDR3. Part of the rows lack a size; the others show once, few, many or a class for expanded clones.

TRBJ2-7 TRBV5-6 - CASSRSIPGTYEQYF
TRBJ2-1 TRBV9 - CASSPGVSGDSYNEQFF
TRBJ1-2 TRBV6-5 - CASSYTGTGVRGYTF
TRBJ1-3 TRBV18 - CASSPADRASGNTIYF
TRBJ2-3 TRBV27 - CASSRQTSGRDTQYF
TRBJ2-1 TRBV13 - CASTPPPGPRYNEQFF
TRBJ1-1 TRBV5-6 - CASSSGTGRRNTEAFF
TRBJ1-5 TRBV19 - CASTGVGNQPQHF
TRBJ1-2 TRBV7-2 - CASSLTGPRGYGYTF
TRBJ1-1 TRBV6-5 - CASSYDNRVTEAFF
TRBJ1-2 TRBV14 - CASSQDWVGGYTF
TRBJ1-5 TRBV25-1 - CASSASGTGKGQPQHF
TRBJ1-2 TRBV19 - CASSPDSNYGYTF
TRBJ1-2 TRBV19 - CASSIDWTGADTTNYGYTF
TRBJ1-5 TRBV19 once CASSIGGQGRTNQPQHF
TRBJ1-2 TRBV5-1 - CASSRGTNYGYTF
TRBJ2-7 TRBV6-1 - CASSELAGAYEQYF
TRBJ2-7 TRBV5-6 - CASSRLGDEQYF
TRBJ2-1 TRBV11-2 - CASSLGVLAGIEQFF
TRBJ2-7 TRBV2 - CASSEGLHGDEQYF
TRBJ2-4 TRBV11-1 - CASSLARDVDIQYF
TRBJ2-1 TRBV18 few CASSPFDSDNEQFF
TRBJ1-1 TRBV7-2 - CASSRTANTEAFF
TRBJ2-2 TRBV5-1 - CASSLLAGNTGELFF
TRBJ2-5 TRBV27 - CASRDSGRRETQYF
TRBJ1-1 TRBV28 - CASSLGLSEAFF
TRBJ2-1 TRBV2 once CASCSTGPYNEQFF
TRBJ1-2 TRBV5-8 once CASSLGAFVGYTF
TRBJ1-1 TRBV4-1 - CASSQEQGAEAFF
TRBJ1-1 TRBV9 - CASSEGQLNTEAFF
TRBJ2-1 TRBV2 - CASSEGSSYNEQFF
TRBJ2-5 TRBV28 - CASSPNTGGQETQYF
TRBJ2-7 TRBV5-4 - CASSRPDRGAYEQYF
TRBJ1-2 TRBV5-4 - CASTSGLQTGYTF
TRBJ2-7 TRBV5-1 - CASSLDFPQAYEQYF
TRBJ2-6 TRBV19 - CASSFIKSSGANVLTF
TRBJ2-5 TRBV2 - CASNEASQETQYF
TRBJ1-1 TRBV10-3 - CAIGDRGDTEAFF
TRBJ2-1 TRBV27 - CASSSPRGSGRAFEQFF
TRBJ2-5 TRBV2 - CASRQQETQYF
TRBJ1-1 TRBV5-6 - CASSLDKNTEAFF
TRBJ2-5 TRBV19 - CASQGPQETQYF
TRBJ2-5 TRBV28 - CASSTQDRGETQYF
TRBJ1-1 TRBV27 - CASSLTGANTEAFF
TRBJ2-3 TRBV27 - CASSWGLAGGPSTDTQYF
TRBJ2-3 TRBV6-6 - CASRMDSKDTQYF
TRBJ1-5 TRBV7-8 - CASSLSAQGAVQPQHF
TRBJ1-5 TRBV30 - CAWSVRGSQPQHF
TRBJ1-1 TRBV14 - CASSKLQGATVNTEAFF
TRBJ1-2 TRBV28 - CASSFPTVSSYTF
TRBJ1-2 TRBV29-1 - CSVGGASYGYTF
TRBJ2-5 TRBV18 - CASSQTMGQVETQYF
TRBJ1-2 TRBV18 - CASSPLERGQGATIGYTF
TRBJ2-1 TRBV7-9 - CASSLNTYNEQFF
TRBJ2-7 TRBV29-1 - CRDSTTPYEQYF
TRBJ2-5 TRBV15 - CATSTRTGLWTQYF
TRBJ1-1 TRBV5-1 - CASSLGATMNTEAFF
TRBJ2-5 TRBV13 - CASSPGTSGRFETQYF